This T cell receptor (beta chain) originates from a study of vaccination and CD4 T cells after COVID-19. Study-level background: Post-vaccination samples were procured at a median of approximately 70 days following dose two (range 14 to 241). Study-wide results and caveats: Spike mono-reactivity held for 304 of 307 vaccine-specific clones in convalescent patients.

This CDR3 is 13 amino acids long. V was pared by 2 bases and J by 9 bases, with 11 bases between. CDR1 and CDR2 from the germline V gene are SNHLY and FYNNEI. This clonotype was observed a handful of times. Antigen unknown. Treatment denoted: roughly 10-day PBMC culture with coronavirus spike peptide pools or control peptides (ViraFEST assay). There were positive PCR dates ranging from March to December 2020, all predating US Alpha, Beta and Delta variants. Cultured CD4+ T-cell DNA underwent Oncomine TCR Beta short-read sequencing. TCRdb passed the PCR reads through MiXCR, listing each CDR3 protein once. The sample holds around 3,900 distinct CDR3 sequences; around 20% are singletons and the top ten take under 20%.

Material for sequencing was CD4+ T cells from blood, cultured in vitro. The chain links TRBV2 to TRBJ1-3, with D unresolved. This receptor was taken from a human donor who had recovered from COVID-19. CDR3 protein: CASSETYSGTIYF. The CDR3 DNA reads TGTGCCAGCAGTGAAACATATTCCGGCACCATATATTTT.